This T cell receptor beta chain was sequenced during a study of cytomegalovirus exposure and HLA in healthy donors. Use of 60 Vbeta and 13 Jbeta primers characterized the PCR. The table came from immunoSEQ multiplex PCR; TCRdb's copy has only in-frame clones and leaves some out. The sample contains around 94,000 clones, approximately 78% of which appear only once. General study results and limits: Earlier findings revealed that most TCR beta V segments proved productive either about 87% or about 30% of the time.

CDR3 length: 15 amino acids. With 6 bases removed from V and 5 bases from J, the gap between germline ends came to 20 bases. Germline V CDR1 and CDR2: SGHNT, YENEEA. Regarding this clone: Its target is not known.

The receptor comes from a middle-aged woman in good health and CMV-seropositive. This chain joins TRBV11-3 and TRBJ2-7; D possibly corresponds to TRBD2 (6 bases). Sequenced sample: PBMCs. The CDR3 protein is CASRPRRGGSHEQYF. DNA for the CDR3: TGTGCCAGCAGGCCTCGGAGGGGTGGTAGCCACGAGCAGTACTTC.